Listed below are T cell receptor beta chains from one sample, sequenced in a study of cytomegalovirus exposure and HLA in healthy donors. Sequencing used immunoSEQ multiplex PCR; TCRdb keeps in-frame clones, though not all of them. The sample has about 160,000 clones; roughly 77% are singletons. The sample taken for sequencing was PBMCs. The receptor set was obtained from a human donor in good health. Each CDR3 is given without its conserved first and last residue. A D gene is named only where the DNA matches it firmly. Only some rows state a clone size, as once, few, many or a class for expanded clones.

d_call: NA; clone_size: NA; v_call: TRBV27; j_call: TRBJ2-2; cdr3_aa: ASSLRQGYTGELF
d_call: TRBD1; clone_size: NA; v_call: TRBV30; j_call: TRBJ1-6; cdr3_aa: AWGRQGGNSPLH
d_call: NA; clone_size: once; v_call: TRBV6-5; j_call: TRBJ1-2; cdr3_aa: ASSYGQGGYGYT
d_call: NA; clone_size: few; v_call: TRBV4-3; j_call: TRBJ2-1; cdr3_aa: ASSPLTSYNEQF
d_call: TRBD1; clone_size: NA; v_call: TRBV11-3; j_call: TRBJ1-1; cdr3_aa: ASSSTGDNTEAF
d_call: NA; clone_size: NA; v_call: TRBV2; j_call: TRBJ1-5; cdr3_aa: ASRGFGGQPQH
d_call: TRBD2; clone_size: NA; v_call: TRBV5-6; j_call: TRBJ2-3; cdr3_aa: ASSWGLAGAFNFLDTQY
d_call: TRBD2; clone_size: NA; v_call: TRBV30; j_call: TRBJ2-1; cdr3_aa: AWTSGGLLGMEQF
d_call: TRBD1; clone_size: NA; v_call: TRBV5-4; j_call: TRBJ2-6; cdr3_aa: ASSPMTGTAGANVLT
d_call: NA; clone_size: NA; v_call: TRBV29-1; j_call: TRBJ2-6; cdr3_aa: SVETGSGANVLT
d_call: NA; clone_size: NA; v_call: TRBV6-1; j_call: TRBJ1-4; cdr3_aa: ASSERLNNYNEKLF
d_call: TRBD2; clone_size: few; v_call: TRBV27; j_call: TRBJ2-2; cdr3_aa: ASSRPAGLGGELF
d_call: NA; clone_size: once; v_call: TRBV20-1; j_call: TRBJ1-1; cdr3_aa: SVGPVAEAF
d_call: NA; clone_size: NA; v_call: TRBV11-2; j_call: TRBJ1-6; cdr3_aa: ASSPDYGGFSPLH
d_call: NA; clone_size: NA; v_call: TRBV28; j_call: TRBJ2-1; cdr3_aa: ASSLWIGGYNEQF
d_call: NA; clone_size: NA; v_call: TRBV7-9; j_call: TRBJ2-5; cdr3_aa: ASSSDRFQETQY
d_call: NA; clone_size: NA; v_call: TRBV7-9; j_call: TRBJ1-2; cdr3_aa: ASSTEGLSYGYT
d_call: TRBD2; clone_size: NA; v_call: TRBV7-6; j_call: TRBJ2-1; cdr3_aa: ASTLEARGGHNEQF
d_call: TRBD2; clone_size: NA; v_call: TRBV19; j_call: TRBJ2-5; cdr3_aa: ASSLAGVETQY
d_call: NA; clone_size: NA; v_call: TRBV6-1; j_call: TRBJ2-5; cdr3_aa: ATGPTDQETQY
d_call: NA; clone_size: few; v_call: TRBV28; j_call: TRBJ1-5; cdr3_aa: ASSPLGAGGNQPQH
d_call: TRBD1; clone_size: NA; v_call: TRBV7-3; j_call: TRBJ1-2; cdr3_aa: ASSAKGQGSLGYT
d_call: TRBD1; clone_size: NA; v_call: TRBV2; j_call: TRBJ2-3; cdr3_aa: ASSQGQAAFTDTQY
d_call: NA; clone_size: NA; v_call: TRBV27; j_call: TRBJ1-2; cdr3_aa: ASSLAGGEGTQGGYT
d_call: TRBD1; clone_size: NA; v_call: TRBV7-8; j_call: TRBJ1-5; cdr3_aa: ASSLRRAGGGQPQH
d_call: NA; clone_size: few; v_call: TRBV5-1; j_call: TRBJ1-1; cdr3_aa: ASPTRGFGAF
d_call: NA; clone_size: NA; v_call: TRBV19; j_call: TRBJ1-3; cdr3_aa: ASSPSMVGNTIY
d_call: NA; clone_size: NA; v_call: TRBV7-9; j_call: TRBJ2-5; cdr3_aa: ASTDQETQY
d_call: NA; clone_size: NA; v_call: TRBV12-1; j_call: TRBJ2-3; cdr3_aa: ASSCPGLAGFITDTQY
d_call: NA; clone_size: NA; v_call: TRBV6-5; j_call: TRBJ2-7; cdr3_aa: ASSYAGGAHEQY
d_call: NA; clone_size: NA; v_call: TRBV4-2; j_call: TRBJ2-2; cdr3_aa: ASSLGGLMNTGELF
d_call: NA; clone_size: once; v_call: TRBV5-1; j_call: TRBJ2-7; cdr3_aa: ASSRTGVSSYEQY
d_call: TRBD1; clone_size: NA; v_call: TRBV25-1; j_call: TRBJ1-1; cdr3_aa: ASSGTGAGNTEAF
d_call: NA; clone_size: NA; v_call: TRBV15; j_call: TRBJ1-5; cdr3_aa: ATSRDQSVGQPQH